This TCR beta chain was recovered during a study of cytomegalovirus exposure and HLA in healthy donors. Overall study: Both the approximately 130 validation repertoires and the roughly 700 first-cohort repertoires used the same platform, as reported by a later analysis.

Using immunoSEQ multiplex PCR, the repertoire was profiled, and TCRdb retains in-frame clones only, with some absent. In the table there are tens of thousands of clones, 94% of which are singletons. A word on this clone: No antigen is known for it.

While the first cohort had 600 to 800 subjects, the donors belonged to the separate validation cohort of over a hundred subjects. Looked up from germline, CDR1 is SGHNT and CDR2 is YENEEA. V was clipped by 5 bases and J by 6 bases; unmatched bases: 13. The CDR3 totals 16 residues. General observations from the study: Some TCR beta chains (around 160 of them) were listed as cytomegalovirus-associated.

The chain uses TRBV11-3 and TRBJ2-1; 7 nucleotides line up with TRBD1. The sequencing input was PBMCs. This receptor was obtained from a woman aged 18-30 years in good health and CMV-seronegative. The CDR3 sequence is CASSETQGSGSNEQFF. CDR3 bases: TGTGCCAGCAGCGAGACACAGGGGTCTGGGTCCAATGAGCAGTTCTTC.